The rows below give T cell receptor beta chains drawn from one sample of a study of cytomegalovirus exposure and HLA in healthy donors. The assay was immunoSEQ multiplex PCR, and TCRdb's table has in-frame clones only and misses some. Its clone listing holds some 130,000 clones. Sample: PBMCs. These receptors came from a woman in her forties in good health and CMV-seropositive. Each CDR3 is given with its conserved first and last residue. Fields, in order: V gene, J gene, CDR3 protein.

>TRBV6-6|TRBJ2-2
CASRGTTNTGELFF
>TRBV11-2|TRBJ1-1
CASSSLREGEAFF
>TRBV5-1|TRBJ2-3
CASSLVGHTSTDTQYF
>TRBV9|TRBJ2-7
CASSVGRGVYEQYF
>TRBV5-1|TRBJ2-5
CASSLASEETQYF
>TRBV12-2|TRBJ1-3
CASRSTIYF
>TRBV19|TRBJ2-5
CASRTREETQYF
>TRBV9|TRBJ1-4
CASSVQGASEKLFF
>TRBV7-3|TRBJ2-2
CASSPGVGELFF
>TRBV19|TRBJ2-3
CASSILASGSTDTQYF
>TRBV5-1|TRBJ2-7
CASSSFRGGGLDEQYF
>TRBV7-2|TRBJ2-3
CASSSWGGTDTDTQYF
>TRBV4-1|TRBJ1-2
CASSHGTDYYGYTF
>TRBV15|TRBJ1-4
CATSRDPTTNEKLFF
>TRBV28|TRBJ2-5
CASSPRQYQETQYF